These T cell receptor beta chains were read from a single sample in a study of blood T cell repertoires in COVID-19. TCRdb's copy holds only in-frame clones and misses some; the assay was immunoSEQ multiplex PCR. In the table there are about 140,000 clones, 75% to 85% of which are singletons. Material for sequencing was peripheral blood. The receptors come from a woman aged 80 or over with acute or convalescent COVID-19. Both conserved end residues are trimmed from each CDR3. The D gene is left open where the match is weak.

J gene	D gene	V gene	CDR3 protein
TRBJ2-1	TRBD1	TRBV18	ASSPNRQGQGASNEQF
TRBJ1-1	-	TRBV6-1	ASSDRPGKTEAF
TRBJ2-3	TRBD1	TRBV27	ASSFLGFRDRVEDTQY
TRBJ1-6	TRBD1	TRBV5-1	ASSPGQGASYNSPLH
TRBJ2-2	-	TRBV2	ASSIGDSRTGELF
TRBJ2-5	TRBD1	TRBV11-3	ASSLDGTGQETQY
TRBJ2-7	TRBD2	TRBV18	ASSPGLAGTGEQY
TRBJ2-7	TRBD1	TRBV3-1/TRBV3-2	ASSLYLGQGHEQY
TRBJ2-5	TRBD2	TRBV11-2	ASSSQAGRVETQY
TRBJ2-1	-	TRBV7-2	ASSLIRGEYNEQF
TRBJ2-7	-	TRBV28	ASSYTTPSYEQY
TRBJ2-3	TRBD2	TRBV9	ASSVLAGVSTDTQY
TRBJ2-1	TRBD2	TRBV6-1	ASSETGTRGNEQF
TRBJ2-5	-	TRBV6-5	ASRQAGETQY
TRBJ2-3	TRBD2	TRBV7-9	ASSRGLAGTLSTDTQY
TRBJ2-1	-	TRBV27	ASSSSGKLNEQF
TRBJ2-1	TRBD2	TRBV27	ASTVSGIYNEQF
TRBJ2-5	TRBD2	TRBV5-1	ASSLEAGAAETQY
TRBJ2-2	TRBD1	TRBV5-1	ASRIRTGDTGELF
TRBJ2-3	-	TRBV19	ASSIDSGGDSTDTQY
TRBJ1-6	TRBD1	TRBV27	ASSYRGPYNSPLH
TRBJ2-1	-	TRBV21-1	ASSTGGLAGGPGANEQF
TRBJ2-3	TRBD1	TRBV7-3	ASSPQGASTDTQY
TRBJ2-1	-	TRBV7-3	ASSLYPLTSSYNEQF
TRBJ1-6	-	TRBV9	ASSPRQANSPLH
TRBJ1-2	TRBD1	TRBV9	ASSGSGTVGYGYT
TRBJ1-1	-	TRBV30	AWGDSSRRAF
TRBJ2-7	-	TRBV5-1	ASSLEVGVYEQY
TRBJ1-1	-	TRBV28	AWGTGINTEAF
TRBJ1-2	TRBD1	TRBV19	ASSPGQGNSYGYT
TRBJ1-5	TRBD1	TRBV7-9	ASSPGDRLVSNQPQH
TRBJ2-2	TRBD1	TRBV2	ASSEVRGRAGELF
TRBJ2-2	TRBD1	TRBV27	ASARRLGLRGLGTGELF
TRBJ2-7	TRBD1	TRBV4-2	ASSPRDSSYEQY
TRBJ2-1	TRBD2	TRBV9	ASSSSGGFYNEQF
TRBJ2-1	-	TRBV28	ASRTGTPYYNEQF
TRBJ2-1	TRBD2	TRBV5-1	ASSSIAGVNEQF
TRBJ1-3	-	TRBV5-1	ASSLYPDRNSPGIY
TRBJ2-7	TRBD2	TRBV13	ASSPGLAWDEQY
TRBJ2-1	TRBD1	TRBV19	ASSRGTGGGNEQF
TRBJ2-1	-	TRBV12-3/TRBV12-4	ASSLWQVNEQF
TRBJ2-5	TRBD1	TRBV27	ASRRTGAGETQY
TRBJ1-3	-	TRBV3-1/TRBV3-2	ASSQTGSGNTIY
TRBJ1-3	-	TRBV5-1	ASSLAGRGNTIY
TRBJ1-5	TRBD1	TRBV19	ASSTDRVGNQPQH
TRBJ2-5	-	TRBV6-2/TRBV6-3	ASSDFRQETQY
TRBJ2-5	TRBD2	TRBV28	ASSWTSGRGGETQY
TRBJ2-7	-	TRBV3-1/TRBV3-2	ASSQVFKPFSYEQY
TRBJ2-1	-	TRBV6-6	ASSSGANSYNEQF
TRBJ1-6	-	TRBV28	ASSFAGTNSPLH
TRBJ2-3	TRBD1	TRBV5-8	ASSFLRQGRTDTQY
TRBJ2-7	-	TRBV28	ASSLSPYEQY
TRBJ2-1	-	TRBV28	ASSPGTTAYNEQF
TRBJ2-2	-	TRBV6-5	ATYRDGTLVGELF
TRBJ1-2	-	TRBV4-2	ASSQDIEGAVYGYT
TRBJ1-6	TRBD1	TRBV7-2	ASSLLGGSHSPLH
TRBJ1-4	-	TRBV28	ATRNDPRSSGTNEKLF
TRBJ2-3	-	TRBV19	ASSQGTDTQY
TRBJ2-1	-	TRBV9	ASGEGSYNEQF